The T cell receptor beta chain described here comes from a study of T-cell reconstitution after alpha-beta-depleted transplantation in children. Study-level findings and limits: Alpha-beta T cells about two months after transplant reportedly derived from several hundred expanded graft clones.

The CDR3 consists of 13 residues. CDR1 is SGHRS, CDR2 YFSETQ, per germline. The V gene lost 3 bases and the J gene lost 2 bases, with 9 bases spanning the gap. Concerning this clonotype: The antigen remains unidentified.

The authors prepared the TCRbeta library with unique molecular identifiers. TCRdb itself ran the PCR reads through MiXCR, one entry per CDR3 protein. The repertoire has 45,000 to 50,000 distinct CDR3 sequences, around 56% of them found once; the top ten carry about two fifths. The specimen was peripheral blood, collected before TCRalphabeta/CD19-depleted stem cell transplant. This clonotype was sampled from a boy under two years old with SCID, due to receive a stem cell transplant. The rearrangement joins TRBV5-1 to TRBJ2-7, with D possibly being TRBD1 (5 bases). The CDR3 DNA is TGCGCCAGCAGCTATGCGACAGCCTACGAGCAGTACTTC. It translates to CASSYATAYEQYF.